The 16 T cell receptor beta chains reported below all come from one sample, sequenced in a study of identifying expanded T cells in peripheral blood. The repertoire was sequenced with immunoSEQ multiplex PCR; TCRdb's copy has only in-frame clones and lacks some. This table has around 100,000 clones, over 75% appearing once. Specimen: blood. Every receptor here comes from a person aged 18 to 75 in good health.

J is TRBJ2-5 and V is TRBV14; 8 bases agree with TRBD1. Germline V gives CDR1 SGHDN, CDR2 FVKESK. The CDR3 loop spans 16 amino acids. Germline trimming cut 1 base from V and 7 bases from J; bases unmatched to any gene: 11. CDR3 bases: TGTGCCAGCAGCCAAGGGTCTGGACAGGGAGGAAGGACCCAGTACTTC. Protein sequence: CASSQGSGQGGRTQYF.

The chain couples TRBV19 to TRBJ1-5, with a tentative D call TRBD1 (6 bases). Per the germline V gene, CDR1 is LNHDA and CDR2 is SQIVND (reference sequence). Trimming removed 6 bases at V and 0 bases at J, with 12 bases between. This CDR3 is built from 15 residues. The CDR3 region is CASSRQAISNQPQHF. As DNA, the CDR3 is TGTGCCAGTAGCAGACAGGCAATTAGCAATCAGCCCCAGCATTTT. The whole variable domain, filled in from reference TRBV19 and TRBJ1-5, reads DGGITQSPKYLFRKEGQNVTLSCEQNLNHDAMYWYRQDPGQGLRLIYYSQIVNDFQKGDIAEGYSVSREKKESFPLTVTSAQKNPTAFYLCASSRQAISNQPQHFGDGTRLSIL.

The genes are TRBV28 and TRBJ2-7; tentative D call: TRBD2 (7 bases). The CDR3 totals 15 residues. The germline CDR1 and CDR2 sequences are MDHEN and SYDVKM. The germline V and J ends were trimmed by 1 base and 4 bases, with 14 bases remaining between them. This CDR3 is CASSLFGGPTYEQYF. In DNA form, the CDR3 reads TGTGCCAGCAGTTTATTCGGGGGGCCCACATACGAGCAGTACTTC. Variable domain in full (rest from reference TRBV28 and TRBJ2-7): DVKVTQSSRYLVKRTGEKVFLECVQDMDHENMFWYRQDPGLGLRLIYFSYDVKMKEKGDIPEGYSVSREKKERFSLILESASTNQTSMYLCASSLFGGPTYEQYFGPGTRLTVT.

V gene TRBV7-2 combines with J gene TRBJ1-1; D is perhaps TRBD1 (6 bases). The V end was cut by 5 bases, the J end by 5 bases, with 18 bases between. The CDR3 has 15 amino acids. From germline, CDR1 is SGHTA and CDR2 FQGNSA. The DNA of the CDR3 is TGTGCCAGCAGCCCCGGACAGCTCCTGGGGACTGAAGCTTTCTTT. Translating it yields CASSPGQLLGTEAFF.

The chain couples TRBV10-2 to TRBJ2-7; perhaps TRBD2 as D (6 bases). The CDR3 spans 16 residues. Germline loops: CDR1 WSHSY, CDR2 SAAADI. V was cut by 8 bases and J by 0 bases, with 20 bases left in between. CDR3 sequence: CASGDGTSSSSYEQYF. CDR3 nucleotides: TGCGCCAGCGGGGACGGGACTTCCTCCTCCTCCTACGAGCAGTACTTC.

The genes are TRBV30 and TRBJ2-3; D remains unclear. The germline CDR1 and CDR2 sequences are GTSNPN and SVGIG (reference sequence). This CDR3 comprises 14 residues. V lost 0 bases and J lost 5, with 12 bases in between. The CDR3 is CAWSVPGGLDTQYF. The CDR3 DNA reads TGTGCCTGGAGTGTACCAGGCGGCCTAGATACGCAGTATTTT.

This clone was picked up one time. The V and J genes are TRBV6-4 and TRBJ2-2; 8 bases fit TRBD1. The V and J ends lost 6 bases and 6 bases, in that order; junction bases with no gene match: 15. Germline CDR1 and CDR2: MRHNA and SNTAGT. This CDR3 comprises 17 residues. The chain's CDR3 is CASSASPGQVSPGELFF. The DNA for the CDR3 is TGTGCCAGCAGCGCCAGCCCGGGACAGGTCTCCCCCGGGGAGCTGTTTTTT.

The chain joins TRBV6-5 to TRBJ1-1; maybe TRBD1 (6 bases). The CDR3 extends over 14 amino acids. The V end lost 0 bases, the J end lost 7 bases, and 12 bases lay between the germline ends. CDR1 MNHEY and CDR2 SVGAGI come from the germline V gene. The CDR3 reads CASSYSDPQGEAFF. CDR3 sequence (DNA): TGTGCCAGCAGTTACTCTGATCCACAGGGTGAAGCTTTCTTT.

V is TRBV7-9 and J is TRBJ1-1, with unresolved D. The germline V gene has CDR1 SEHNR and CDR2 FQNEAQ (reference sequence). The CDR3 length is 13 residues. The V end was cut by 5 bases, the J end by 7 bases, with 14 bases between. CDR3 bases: TGTGCCAGCAGCGGTATGGCGGATTATGAAGCTTTCTTT. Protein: CASSGMADYEAFF.

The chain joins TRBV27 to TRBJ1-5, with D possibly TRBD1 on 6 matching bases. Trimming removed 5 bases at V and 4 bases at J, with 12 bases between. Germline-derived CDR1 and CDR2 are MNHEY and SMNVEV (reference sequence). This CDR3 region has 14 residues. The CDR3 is CASSPRGKNQPQHF. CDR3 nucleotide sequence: TGTGCCAGCAGTCCTAGGGGGAAAAATCAGCCCCAGCATTTT.

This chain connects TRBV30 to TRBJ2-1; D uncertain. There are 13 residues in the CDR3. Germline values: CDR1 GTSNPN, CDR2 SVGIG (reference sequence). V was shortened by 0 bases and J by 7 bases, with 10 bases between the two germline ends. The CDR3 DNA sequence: TGTGCCTGGAGTGTATCGTCGGGTAATGAGCAGTTCTTC. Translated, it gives CAWSVSSGNEQFF.

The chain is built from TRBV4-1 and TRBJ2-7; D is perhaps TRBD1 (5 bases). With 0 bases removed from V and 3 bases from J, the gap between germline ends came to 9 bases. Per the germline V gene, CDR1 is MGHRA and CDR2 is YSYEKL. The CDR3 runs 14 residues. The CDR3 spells CASSQEWGLYEQYF. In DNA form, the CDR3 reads TGCGCCAGCAGCCAAGAATGGGGCCTCTACGAGCAGTACTTC.

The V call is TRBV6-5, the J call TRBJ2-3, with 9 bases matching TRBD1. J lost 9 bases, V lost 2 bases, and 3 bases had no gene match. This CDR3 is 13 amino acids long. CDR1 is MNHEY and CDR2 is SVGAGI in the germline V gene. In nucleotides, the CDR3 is TGTGCCAGCAGTTACGGGACAGGGAACACGCAGTATTTT. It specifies CASSYGTGNTQYF.

The CDR3 DNA follows: TGCGCCAGCAGCCGAAACCTAGGGGACAGGAACACTGAAGCTTTCTTT. Amino acid sequence: CASSRNLGDRNTEAFF. The J gene is TRBJ1-1, the V gene TRBV4-1, with 7 positions matching TRBD1. Germline CDR1 reads MGHRA; CDR2 reads YSYEKL. The trim removed 4 bases at V and 1 base at J, leaving 9 bases unmatched. This CDR3 has 16 residues.

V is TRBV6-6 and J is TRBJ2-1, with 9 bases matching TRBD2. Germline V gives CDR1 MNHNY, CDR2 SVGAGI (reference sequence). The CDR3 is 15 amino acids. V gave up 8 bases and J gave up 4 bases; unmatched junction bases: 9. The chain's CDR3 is CASHPGLAKYNEQFF. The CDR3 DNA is TGTGCCAGCCACCCCGGACTAGCGAAGTACAATGAGCAGTTCTTC.

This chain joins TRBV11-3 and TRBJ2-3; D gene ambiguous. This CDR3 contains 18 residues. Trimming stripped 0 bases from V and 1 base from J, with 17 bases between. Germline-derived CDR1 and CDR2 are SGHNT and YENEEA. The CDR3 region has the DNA TGTGCCAGCAGCTTAGATCGGGCCAGAAGGGTTCGCACAGATACGCAGTATTTT. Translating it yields CASSLDRARRVRTDTQYF.